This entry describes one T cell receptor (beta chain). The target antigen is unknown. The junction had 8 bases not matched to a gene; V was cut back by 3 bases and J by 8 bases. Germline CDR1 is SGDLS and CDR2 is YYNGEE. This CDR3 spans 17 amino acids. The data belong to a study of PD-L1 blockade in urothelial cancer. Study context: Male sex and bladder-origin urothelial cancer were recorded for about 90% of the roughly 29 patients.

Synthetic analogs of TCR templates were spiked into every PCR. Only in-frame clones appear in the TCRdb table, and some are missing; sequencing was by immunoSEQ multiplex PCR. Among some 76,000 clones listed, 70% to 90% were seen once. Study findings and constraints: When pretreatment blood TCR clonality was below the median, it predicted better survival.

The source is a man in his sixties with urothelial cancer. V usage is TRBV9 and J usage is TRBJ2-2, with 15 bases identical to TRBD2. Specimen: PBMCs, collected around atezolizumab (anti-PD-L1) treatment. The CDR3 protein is CASSAVGTSGGSGELFF. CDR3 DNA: TGTGCCAGCAGCGCCGTCGGGACTAGCGGGGGGTCTGGGGAGCTGTTTTTT.